This entry lists 3 T cell receptor beta chains sequenced from one sample in a study of regulatory T cells in long-lasting Graves disease. Arm-PCR of CDR3 regions and iRepertoire HTBI primers were used to build TCR beta libraries. A single record per CDR3 protein comes from TCRdb applying MiXCR to the multiplex PCR reads. This sample carries some 250,000 distinct CDR3 sequences, about 18% of them seen once, and the ten largest clones take approximately 24%. Time point indicated: newly diagnosed GD, antithyroid drugs for less than 3 months. Researchers made the TCR library from RNA that was extracted from PBMCs. The sample was peripheral blood mononuclear cells (PBMCs), taken at new diagnosis, from a patient treated with antithyroid drugs. The source of these receptors is a female donor with Graves disease.

In its sample, this clonotype was seen a few times. The chain uses TRBV5-1 and TRBJ2-5; no clear D. The CDR3 extends over 15 amino acids. The V end was cut by 0 bases, the J end by 2 bases, with 11 bases between. From germline, CDR1 is SGHRS and CDR2 YFSETQ. The CDR3 spells CASSLARAEQETQYF. The CDR3 DNA reads as TGCGCCAGCAGCTTGGCCCGGGCGGAACAAGAGACCCAGTACTTC.

Details on this clonotype: At one of its ends the junction is not consistent with the germline gene, which may arise from a read error. The gene calls are TRBV19 and TRBJ2-2; 12 bases line up with TRBD2. CDR1 is LNHDA, CDR2 SQIVND, per germline (reference sequence). CDR3 length: 17 amino acids. For the CDR3, the DNA is TGTACCAGTAGTATAATAAGACTAGCGGGAGAGTTCGGGGAGCTGTTTTTT. The encoded protein is CTSSIIRLAGEFGELFF.

Concerning this clonotype: A read error is possible here, since a much larger clone lies one base away. The V gene is TRBV12-5, the J gene TRBJ2-5; TRBD1 aligns across 7 bases. From germline, CDR1 is LGHNT and CDR2 FRNRAP. V trimming: 5 bases; J trimming: 5 bases; junction bases outside the gene matches: 8. CDR3 length: 14 amino acids. The CDR3: CASGPAGGEETQYF. CDR3 DNA sequence: TGTGCTAGTGGTCCGGCAGGGGGTGAGGAGACCCAGTACTTC.